The 14 T cell receptor beta chains presented below share a single source sample, sequenced in a study of CD8+ T cells in alopecia areata. It was cDNA, reverse transcribed from extracted RNA, that served as the sequencing template. Measured with immunoSEQ multiplex PCR; TCRdb has only the in-frame clones, and not every one. The repertoire has 200,000 to 250,000 clones, more than 30% of them found once; the top ten carry under 0.55%. Indicated treatment: oral pan-JAK inhibitor, 5-10 mg twice daily. This material consisted of CD4+ T cells sorted from blood, taken around week 34, from a patient treated with tofacitinib. These receptors were collected from a human donor with alopecia areata.

The CDR3 reads CASSLNEGTEAFF. CDR3 nucleotide sequence: TGTGCCAGCAGCCTGAATGAGGGCACTGAAGCTTTCTTT. The rearrangement links TRBV5-6 to TRBJ1-1; D uncertain. The CDR3 has 13 amino acids. CDR1 and CDR2 from the germline V gene are SGHDT and YYEEEE. The V gene lost 4 bases and the J gene lost 4 bases, with 11 bases spanning the gap.

Only a few counts were recorded for this clone. This sequence joins TRBV11-1 and TRBJ2-1, with TRBD2 matching 10 bases. This CDR3 region has 15 residues. V lost 1 base to trimming and J lost 10 bases; unmatched junction nucleotides: 7. CDR1 and CDR2 from the germline V gene are SGHAT and FQDESV (reference sequence). The CDR3, as DNA: TGTGCCAGCAGCTTAGGCCTAGCGGGAGTAGTAGAGCAGTTCTTC. Translating it yields CASSLGLAGVVEQFF.

The V gene is TRBV9, the J gene TRBJ2-7; possibly TRBD2 for D (6 bases). Germline V gene lookup returns CDR1 SGDLS and CDR2 YYNGEE. Deletions cut 0 bases from V and 9 bases from J, with 19 bases between. The CDR3 runs 15 residues. This CDR3 is CASSVGSGIPTRQYF. The DNA for the CDR3 is TGTGCCAGCAGCGTAGGTAGCGGCATTCCTACGAGGCAGTACTTC.

In its sample, this clone was seen a few times. V is TRBV7-9 and J is TRBJ1-4; D gene ambiguous. This CDR3 spans 17 amino acids. V lost 1 base to trimming and J lost 4 bases, with 16 bases between them. Germline V gives CDR1 SEHNR, CDR2 FQNEAQ (reference sequence). CDR3 protein: CASSLGAGRTINEKLFF. The CDR3, as DNA: TGTGCCAGCAGCTTAGGAGCAGGCCGAACTATTAATGAAAAACTGTTTTTT.

This clone was observed a handful of times. The genes are TRBV11-2 and TRBJ1-3; 10 bases are shared with TRBD1. The CDR3 is made up of 19 amino acids. Germline assignment: CDR1 SGHAT and CDR2 FQNNGV. The V segment lost 5 bases and the J segment 2 bases; nucleotides outside the gene matches: 15. CDR3 protein: CASSKRGKTGGIAGNTIYF. Written as DNA, the CDR3 is TGTGCCAGCAGCAAGAGAGGGAAGACAGGGGGCATCGCTGGAAACACCATATATTTT.

This clone occurred a few times. The chain has TRBV30 and TRBJ1-4, with D unclear. The CDR3 runs to 12 residues. The V gene's germline CDR1 is GTSNPN and CDR2 SVGIG (reference sequence). V lost 4 bases, J lost 6 bases, and 9 bases lay in between. This CDR3 reads CAWTPVHEKLFF. The CDR3 nucleotides are TGTGCCTGGACCCCCGTTCATGAAAAACTGTTTTTT.

This clone has a single count. This rearrangement joins TRBV5-1 to TRBJ2-3, with D unclear. The V gene's germline CDR1 is SGHRS and CDR2 YFSETQ. CDR3 length: 15 residues. Deletions cut 2 bases from V and 4 bases from J, with 14 bases between. The DNA of the CDR3 is TGCGCCAGCAGCTTTATGGGGTTGGGTGCAGATACGCAGTATTTT. Encoded protein: CASSFMGLGADTQYF.

The chain recombines TRBV30 with TRBJ2-7, with a tentative D call TRBD1 (8 bases). V was shortened by 4 bases and J by 3 bases, with 25 bases between the two germline ends. The CDR3 consists of 17 residues. Germline-derived CDR1 and CDR2 are GTSNPN and SVGIG (reference sequence). CDR3 bases: TGTGCCTGGAACTCCGGGACAGGAGAACGGGGGGTCTACGAGCAGTACTTC. Amino acid sequence: CAWNSGTGERGVYEQYF.

The chain has TRBV18 and TRBJ2-1, with D perhaps being TRBD1 or TRBD2 (5 bases each). V lost 2 bases to trimming and J lost 9 bases, with 11 bases between them. Germline assignment: CDR1 KGHSH and CDR2 LQKENI. This CDR3 has 13 amino acids. The CDR3 spells CASSPERGTEQFF. The CDR3, as DNA: TGTGCCAGCTCACCAGAACGGGGCACTGAGCAGTTCTTC.

This clone was seen a few times. The rearrangement uses TRBV7-6 and TRBJ2-1; D remains unclear. Per germline, CDR1 SGHVS and CDR2 FNYEAQ. This CDR3 has 13 amino acids. V lost 4 bases, J lost 4 bases, and 8 bases lay in between. CDR3 amino acids: CASSSQAYNEQFF. The DNA of the CDR3 is TGTGCCAGCAGCTCCCAGGCGTACAATGAGCAGTTCTTC.

This chain connects TRBV29-1 to TRBJ1-2; TRBD1 matches 9 bases. CDR1 and CDR2 (germline): SQVTM, ANQGSEA. This CDR3 is 15 amino acids long. V lost 7 bases, J lost 4 bases, and 13 bases stayed unmatched. This chain's CDR3 is CSAEDRGTISYGYTF. The CDR3, as DNA: TGCAGCGCTGAGGACAGGGGCACTATTAGCTATGGCTACACCTTC.

The sample holds a few counts of this clone. The V gene is TRBV5-1, the J gene TRBJ1-2; D not resolved. Germline CDR1 is SGHRS and CDR2 is YFSETQ. The CDR3 runs 12 residues. Trimming removed 4 bases from V and 1 base from J, with 5 bases in between. CDR3 sequence (DNA): TGCGCCAGCAGCCGAAATAACTATGGCTACACCTTC. It codes for CASSRNNYGYTF.

The chain couples TRBV5-4 to TRBJ2-6; 7 positions match TRBD1. The CDR3 is 18 residues long. V dropped 6 bases and J dropped 1; count of bases not matched to a gene: 13. Per germline, CDR1 SGHNT and CDR2 YYREEE (reference sequence). Here the CDR3 DNA reads TGTGCCAGCACACCGAGGGACAGAACGAAATCTGGGGCCAACGTCCTGACTTTC. Protein sequence: CASTPRDRTKSGANVLTF.

This clone appeared a few times. This chain connects TRBV10-2 to TRBJ1-2; D not certain. The CDR3 consists of 14 residues. Trimming took off 1 base at V and 4 bases at J, with 10 bases between the two ends. Germline V gene sequence: CDR1 WSHSY, CDR2 SAAADI. The CDR3 sequence is CASSELEESYGYTF. As DNA, the CDR3 is TGCGCCAGCAGTGAGTTAGAGGAATCCTATGGCTACACCTTC.